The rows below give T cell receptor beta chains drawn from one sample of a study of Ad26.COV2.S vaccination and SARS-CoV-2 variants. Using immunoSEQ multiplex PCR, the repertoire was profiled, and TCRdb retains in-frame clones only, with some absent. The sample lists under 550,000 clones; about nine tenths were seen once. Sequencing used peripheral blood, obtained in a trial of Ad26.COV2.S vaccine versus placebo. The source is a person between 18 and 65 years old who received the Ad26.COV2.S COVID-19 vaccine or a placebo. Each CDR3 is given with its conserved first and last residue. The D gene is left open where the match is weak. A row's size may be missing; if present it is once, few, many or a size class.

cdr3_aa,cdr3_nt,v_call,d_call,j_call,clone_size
CASSPNRDSGNTIYF,TGTGCCAGCTCGCCAAACAGAGATTCTGGAAACACCATATATTTT,TRBV18,NA,TRBJ1-3,NA
CASSLAGRGSTDTQYF,TGCGCCAGCAGCTTGGCAGGCAGGGGTTCCACAGATACGCAGTATTTT,TRBV5-1,NA,TRBJ2-3,NA
CASSPPGIDNYGYTF,TGTGCCAGCTCACCACCGGGAATCGATAACTATGGCTACACCTTC,TRBV18,NA,TRBJ1-2,NA
CASSFKNYNEQFF,TGTGCCAGCAGTTTTAAGAATTACAATGAGCAGTTCTTC,TRBV12-3/TRBV12-4,NA,TRBJ2-1,once
CASSIAGQNYEQYF,TGTGCCAGTAGTATCGCGGGACAGAACTACGAGCAGTACTTC,TRBV19,NA,TRBJ2-7,NA
CAISLGQGGNEQFF,TGTGCCATCAGTTTGGGCCAGGGGGGCAATGAGCAGTTCTTC,TRBV10-3,NA,TRBJ2-1,once
CASSRTGIYEQYF,TGTGCCAGCAGCCGTACAGGAATCTACGAGCAGTACTTC,TRBV5-8,NA,TRBJ2-7,few
CASRPPVIRQMNTEAFF,TGCGCCAGCCGCCCACCCGTCATTAGGCAGATGAACACTGAAGCTTTCTTT,TRBV23-1,NA,TRBJ1-1,NA
CASSDWGDGTQYF,TGTGCCAGCAGCGATTGGGGGGACGGGACCCAGTACTTC,TRBV9,NA,TRBJ2-5,NA
CASSIAGTAENYGYTF,TGTGCCAGTAGTATAGCTGGGACGGCGGAAAACTATGGCTACACCTTC,TRBV19,NA,TRBJ1-2,NA
CSTYGTGADYGYTF,TGCAGCACTTATGGGACGGGGGCGGACTATGGCTACACCTTC,TRBV29-1,NA,TRBJ1-2,NA
CASRPTPLAGGPVETQYF,TGTGCCAGCAGACCCACACCACTAGCGGGAGGGCCAGTGGAGACCCAGTACTTC,TRBV7-6,TRBD2,TRBJ2-5,NA
CASSYSKWENGELFF,TGTGCCAGCAGTTACTCGAAATGGGAGAACGGGGAGCTGTTTTTT,TRBV6-2/TRBV6-3,NA,TRBJ2-2,NA
CASSFWRVDTQYF,TGTGCCAGCAGCTTTTGGAGGGTAGATACGCAGTATTTT,TRBV5-4,NA,TRBJ2-3,NA
CATSGTGTDTQYF,TGTGCCACCAGTGGGACGGGCACAGATACGCAGTATTTT,TRBV24-1,NA,TRBJ2-3,NA
CASSLQGAPGEQYF,TGTGCCAGTAGTCTTCAGGGGGCCCCGGGGGAGCAGTACTTC,TRBV19,TRBD1,TRBJ2-7,NA
CASRGETSGAEDQYF,TGTGCCAGCCGAGGGGAGACTAGCGGGGCCGAGGATCAGTACTTC,TRBV2,TRBD2,TRBJ2-4,NA
CASSQDRDRDGTDTQYF,TGTGCCAGCAGCCAGGACCGGGACAGGGACGGCACAGATACGCAGTATTTT,TRBV3-1/TRBV3-2,TRBD1,TRBJ2-3,NA
CASSGSTYNEQFF,TGTGCCAGCAGTGGAAGCACATACAATGAGCAGTTCTTC,TRBV2,NA,TRBJ2-1,NA
CASSDRDREETQYF,TGTGCCAGCAGCGACCGGGACAGGGAAGAGACCCAGTACTTC,TRBV5-4,TRBD1,TRBJ2-5,NA
CATSDTGYTDTQYF,TGTGCCACCAGTGATACCGGGTACACAGATACGCAGTATTTT,TRBV24-1,NA,TRBJ2-3,NA
CASSPAQASQKTQYF,TGTGCCAGCAGCCCCGCCCAAGCTAGTCAAAAGACCCAGTACTTC,TRBV3-1/TRBV3-2,NA,TRBJ2-5,NA
CATSDSDRGGGYTF,TGTGCCACCAGTGACTCCGACAGGGGTGGCGGCTACACCTTC,TRBV24-1,TRBD1,TRBJ1-2,NA
CSVALNRGTEAFF,TGCAGCGTTGCACTAAACAGGGGAACTGAAGCTTTCTTT,TRBV29-1,TRBD1,TRBJ1-1,NA
CASSFDEPYEQYF,TGTGCCAGCAGCTTTGATGAACCCTACGAGCAGTACTTC,TRBV7-9,NA,TRBJ2-7,NA
CASSQDKLAGVYNEQFF,TGCGCCAGCAGCCAAGACAAACTAGCGGGAGTGTACAATGAGCAGTTCTTC,TRBV4-3,TRBD2,TRBJ2-1,NA
CAISEYSYEQYF,TGTGCCATCAGTGAGTACTCCTACGAGCAGTACTTC,TRBV10-3,NA,TRBJ2-7,NA
CASSTPRGYGQSNQPQHF,TGTGCCAGTAGTACCCCCAGGGGTTACGGTCAGAGCAATCAGCCCCAGCATTTT,TRBV19,NA,TRBJ1-5,NA
CASSYTSDPTGELFF,TGTGCCAGCAGTTACACATCCGATCCCACCGGGGAGCTGTTTTTT,TRBV6-2/TRBV6-3,NA,TRBJ2-2,NA
CASSLPTARNEQFF,TGTGCCAGCAGTTTACCTACGGCCCGCAATGAGCAGTTCTTC,TRBV28,NA,TRBJ2-1,NA
CASRSPYSPLHF,TGTGCCAGCAGGTCCCCTTATTCACCCCTCCACTTT,TRBV27,NA,TRBJ1-6,few
CASSQDDSGGDTEAFF,TGTGCCAGCAGCCAAGATGACTCCGGTGGGGACACTGAAGCTTTCTTT,TRBV3-1/TRBV3-2,NA,TRBJ1-1,NA
CAWSWAVEEKLFF,TGTGCCTGGAGTTGGGCCGTAGAAGAAAAACTGTTTTTT,TRBV30,NA,TRBJ1-4,NA
CASSYTGLVTEAFF,TGCGCCAGCAGCTATACAGGGCTAGTAACTGAAGCTTTCTTT,TRBV5-1,NA,TRBJ1-1,few
CASSPARGLGGYTF,TGTGCCAGCAGTCCCGCTAGGGGACTAGGCGGCTACACCTTC,TRBV6-5,NA,TRBJ1-2,NA
CASSLGVGPLQDEQFF,TGTGCCAGCAGCTTGGGAGTCGGGCCACTACAAGATGAGCAGTTCTTC,TRBV5-5,NA,TRBJ2-1,NA
CASSLPTTGGDQETQYF,TGTGCCAGCAGTTTACCCACGACAGGGGGGGACCAAGAGACCCAGTACTTC,TRBV28,TRBD1,TRBJ2-5,once